The rows below give T cell receptor beta chains drawn from one sample of a study of CD8 T cells in ankylosing spondylitis. TCRdb re-analysed the 5' RACE reads in MiXCR, keeping a single row per CDR3 protein. The data show around 120,000 distinct CDR3 sequences, with approximately 10% seen just once and 2.5% to 3.5% held by the top ten. Sequenced: blood, either unsorted or a sorted T cell fraction (not recorded which). The receptors originated from a male donor with ankylosing spondylitis or in good health (not recorded which). Each CDR3 is given with its conserved first and last residue. The D gene is left open where the match is weak. The listing skips clone size in some rows; elsewhere it reads once, few, many or a size class.

j_gene: TRBJ2-1; d_gene: TRBD2; v_gene: TRBV5-1; abundance: few; CDR3nt: TGCGCCAGCAGCTTGAATGGCGGGAGCGCGACCGATGAGCAGTTCTTC; CDR3aa: CASSLNGGSATDEQFF
j_gene: TRBJ2-7; d_gene: TRBD2; v_gene: TRBV20-1; abundance: few; CDR3nt: TGCAGTGCTAGCCGCCTAGCGGGAGGGTCCTACGAGCAGTACTTC; CDR3aa: CSASRLAGGSYEQYF
j_gene: TRBJ2-7; d_gene: TRBD1; v_gene: TRBV20-1; abundance: many; CDR3nt: TGCAGTGCTAGAGCACCCGGGACAGGGGGTCCCTACGAGCAGTACTTC; CDR3aa: CSARAPGTGGPYEQYF
j_gene: TRBJ2-5; d_gene: NA; v_gene: TRBV6-1; abundance: many; CDR3nt: TGTGCCAGCAGTGAGATATCCGGAATGGAGACCCAGTACTTC; CDR3aa: CASSEISGMETQYF
j_gene: TRBJ1-6; d_gene: NA; v_gene: TRBV12-3/TRBV12-4; abundance: NA; CDR3nt: TGTGCCAGCAGTTTCCGGACGGGAAGCAATGATAATTCACCCCTCCACTTT; CDR3aa: CASSFRTGSNDNSPLHF
j_gene: TRBJ2-1; d_gene: NA; v_gene: TRBV11-1; abundance: NA; CDR3nt: TGTGCCAGCAGCGCCCTTCCCGGGGGCGGGAGTCGATACAATGAGCAGTTCTTC; CDR3aa: CASSALPGGGSRYNEQFF
j_gene: TRBJ1-5; d_gene: TRBD1; v_gene: TRBV3-1; abundance: many; CDR3nt: TGTGCCAGCAGTGCGGGACAGGGGAATCAGCCCCAGCATTTT; CDR3aa: CASSAGQGNQPQHF
j_gene: TRBJ1-1; d_gene: NA; v_gene: TRBV6-5; abundance: few; CDR3nt: TGTGCCAGCAGTTTAGAGGGGGTAGCGAACACTGAAGCTTTCTTT; CDR3aa: CASSLEGVANTEAFF
j_gene: TRBJ2-2; d_gene: NA; v_gene: TRBV5-5; abundance: many; CDR3nt: TGTGCCAGCAGCTTGGCCCTCGGTACCGGGGAGCTGTTTTTT; CDR3aa: CASSLALGTGELFF
j_gene: TRBJ2-3; d_gene: NA; v_gene: TRBV20-1; abundance: many; CDR3nt: TGCAGTGCTAGGGTTGCCGGGGTGAGGGATACGCAGTATTTT; CDR3aa: CSARVAGVRDTQYF
j_gene: TRBJ2-7; d_gene: TRBD1; v_gene: TRBV28; abundance: many; CDR3nt: TGTGCCAGCAGTGCCGGGACAGGGTCTTACGAGCAGTACTTC; CDR3aa: CASSAGTGSYEQYF